Below are 6 T cell receptor beta chains sequenced from a single sample in a study of cytomegalovirus exposure and HLA in healthy donors. The primer mix had 60 Vbeta and 13 Jbeta primers. Repertoires were generated with immunoSEQ multiplex PCR, while TCRdb's copy carries only in-frame clones and drops some. The table includes 210,000 or so clones, around 89% detected once. The sample was PBMCs. The receptors here all came from a woman between 18 and 29 years old in good health and CMV-seronegative.

V and J are TRBV27 and TRBJ2-5, with TRBD1 as a possible D gene (6 bases). Trimming removed 3 bases at V and 5 bases at J, with 7 bases between. The CDR3 is 12 amino acids. CDR1 and CDR2 (germline): MNHEY, SMNVEV (reference sequence). CDR3 in DNA: TGTGCCAGCAGTTTTCAGGGGGAGACCCAGTACTTC. It encodes CASSFQGETQYF.

The CDR3 region has the DNA TGCAGCGTTTCCCGGGACAGCGGATACAATGAGCAGTTCTTC. As protein: CSVSRDSGYNEQFF. V usage is TRBV29-1 and J usage is TRBJ2-1; 7 nucleotides agree with TRBD1. Per the germline V gene, CDR1 is SQVTM and CDR2 is ANQGSEA. V gave up 5 bases and J gave up 4 bases; unmatched junction bases: 8. The CDR3 consists of 14 residues.

As for this clone: The junction and the germline gene differ at one end; a read error may be behind it. The V call is TRBV7-9, the J call TRBJ2-7; 9 nucleotides agree with TRBD2. The CDR3 contains 18 residues. Germline V gene sequence: CDR1 SEHNR, CDR2 FQNEAQ (reference sequence). As DNA, the CDR3 is TGTTCCAGCAGCTTTCTTCGTCCAGCGGGGGGAATCTCCTACGAGCAGTACTTC. Translation: CSSSFLRPAGGISYEQYF. Full variable domain (rest looked up from reference TRBV7-9 and TRBJ2-7): DTGVSQNPRHKITKRGQNVTFRCDPISEHNRLYWYRQTLGQGPEFLTYFQNEAQLEKSRLLSDRFSAERPKGSFSTLEIQRTEQGDSAMYLCSSSFLRPAGGISYEQYFGPGTRLTVT.

V gene TRBV19 combines with J gene TRBJ1-2, with a possible D match to TRBD1 (6 bases). Looked up from germline, CDR1 is LNHDA and CDR2 is SQIVND (reference sequence). The CDR3 length is 14 residues. V was shortened by 7 bases and J by 4 bases, with 16 bases between the two germline ends. In nucleotides, the CDR3 is TGTGCCAGTATCAATTCAGGCAGGGGCTATGGCTACACCTTC. Protein: CASINSGRGYGYTF.

The chain combines TRBV13 with TRBJ1-1; maybe TRBD1 (5 bases). Germline V gene data show CDR1 as PRHDT and CDR2 as FYEKMQ (reference sequence). Trimming took 5 bases from V and 4 from J, leaving 14 bases between them. This CDR3 is 14 amino acids long. CDR3: CASSPPWRGTEAFF. The CDR3 nucleotides are TGTGCCAGCAGCCCGCCGTGGAGGGGCACTGAAGCTTTCTTT.

The rearrangement joins TRBV14 to TRBJ1-2, with D tentatively TRBD1 (6 bases). With 1 base removed from V and 4 bases from J, the gap between germline ends came to 10 bases. Germline assignment: CDR1 SGHDN and CDR2 FVKESK. The length of the CDR3 is 14 residues. CDR3 region: CASSQAQGSYGYTF. CDR3 sequence (DNA): TGTGCCAGCAGCCAAGCTCAGGGGAGCTATGGCTACACCTTC.